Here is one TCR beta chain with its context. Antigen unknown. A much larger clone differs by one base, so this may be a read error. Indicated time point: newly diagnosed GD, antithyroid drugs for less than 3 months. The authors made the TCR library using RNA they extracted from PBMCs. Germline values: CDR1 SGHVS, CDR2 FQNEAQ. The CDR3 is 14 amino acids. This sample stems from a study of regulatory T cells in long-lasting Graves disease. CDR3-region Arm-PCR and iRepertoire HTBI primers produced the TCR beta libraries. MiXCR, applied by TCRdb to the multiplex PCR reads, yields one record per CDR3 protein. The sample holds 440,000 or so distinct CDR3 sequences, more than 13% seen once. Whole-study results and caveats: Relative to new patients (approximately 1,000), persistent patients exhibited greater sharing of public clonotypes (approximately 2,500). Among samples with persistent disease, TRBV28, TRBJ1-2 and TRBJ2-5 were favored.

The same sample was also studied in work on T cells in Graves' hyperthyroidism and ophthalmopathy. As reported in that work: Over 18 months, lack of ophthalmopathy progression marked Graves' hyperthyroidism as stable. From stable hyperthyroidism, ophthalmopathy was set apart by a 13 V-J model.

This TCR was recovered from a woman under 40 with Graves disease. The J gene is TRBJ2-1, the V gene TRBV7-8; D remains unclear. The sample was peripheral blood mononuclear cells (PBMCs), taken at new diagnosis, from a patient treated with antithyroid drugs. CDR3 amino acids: CASILAYRDNEQFF. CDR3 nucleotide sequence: TGTGCCAGCATCTTAGCCTATCGAGACAATGAGCAGTTCTTC.